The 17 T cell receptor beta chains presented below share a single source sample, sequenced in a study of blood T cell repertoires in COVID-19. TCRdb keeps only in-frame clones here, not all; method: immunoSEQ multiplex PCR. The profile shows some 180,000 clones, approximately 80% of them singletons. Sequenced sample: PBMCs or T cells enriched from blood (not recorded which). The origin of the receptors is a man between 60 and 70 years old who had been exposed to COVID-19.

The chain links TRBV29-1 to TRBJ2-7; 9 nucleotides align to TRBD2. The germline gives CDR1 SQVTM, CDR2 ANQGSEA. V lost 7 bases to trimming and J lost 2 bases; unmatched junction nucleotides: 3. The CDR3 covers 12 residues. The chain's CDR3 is CSASGRPYEQYF. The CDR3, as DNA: TGCAGCGCAAGCGGGAGGCCCTACGAGCAGTACTTC.

The CDR3 loop reads CASSVKGGFNEKLFF. Here the CDR3 DNA reads TGTGCCAGCAGCGTCAAAGGAGGGTTTAATGAAAAACTGTTTTTT. The V gene is TRBV9, the J gene TRBJ1-4, with unresolved D. Between the trimmed V and J ends, which lost 2 bases and 4 bases, there was a span of 12 bases. Per the germline V gene, CDR1 is SGDLS and CDR2 is YYNGEE. The CDR3 has 15 residues.

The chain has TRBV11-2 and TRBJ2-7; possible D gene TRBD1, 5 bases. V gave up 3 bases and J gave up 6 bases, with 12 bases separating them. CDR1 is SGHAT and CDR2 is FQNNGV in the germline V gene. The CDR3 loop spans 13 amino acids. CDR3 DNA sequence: TGTGCCAGCAGCTTGATCAGGGTGAGCGAGCAGTACTTC. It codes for CASSLIRVSEQYF.

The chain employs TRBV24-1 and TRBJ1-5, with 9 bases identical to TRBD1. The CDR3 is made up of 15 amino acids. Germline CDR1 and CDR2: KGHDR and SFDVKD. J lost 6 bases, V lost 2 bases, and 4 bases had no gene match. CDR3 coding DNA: TGTGCCACCAGTGATTCGGACAGGGGAGGTCAGCCCCAGCATTTT. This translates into CATSDSDRGGQPQHF.

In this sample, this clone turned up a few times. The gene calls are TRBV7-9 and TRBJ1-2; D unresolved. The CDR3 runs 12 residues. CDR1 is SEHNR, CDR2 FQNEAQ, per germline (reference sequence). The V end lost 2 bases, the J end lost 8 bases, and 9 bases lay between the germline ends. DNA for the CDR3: TGTGCCAGCAGCTTACCTACTCGCGGCTACACCTTC. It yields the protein CASSLPTRGYTF.

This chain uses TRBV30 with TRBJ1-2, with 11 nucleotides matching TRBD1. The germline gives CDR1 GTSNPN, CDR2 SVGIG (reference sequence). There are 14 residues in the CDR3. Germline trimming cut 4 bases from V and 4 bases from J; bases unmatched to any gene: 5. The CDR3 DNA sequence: TGTGCCTGGACATATGGACAGGGGGCCTATGGCTACACCTTC. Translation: CAWTYGQGAYGYTF. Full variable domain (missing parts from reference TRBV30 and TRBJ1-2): SQTIHQWPATLVQPVGSPLSLECTVEGTSNPNLYWYRQAAGRGLQLLFYSVGIGQISSEVPQNLSASRPQDRQFILSSKKLLLSDSGFYLCAWTYGQGAYGYTFGSGTRLTVV.

The CDR3 loop reads CASSEDRYEQYF. In DNA, the CDR3 is TGTGCCAGCAGCGAAGACAGGTACGAGCAGTACTTC. This sequence joins TRBV11-1 and TRBJ2-7; D perhaps matches TRBD1 (6 bases). The V and J ends lost 5 bases and 4 bases respectively, with 9 bases between them. The CDR3 totals 12 residues. The germline V gene has CDR1 SGHAT and CDR2 FQDESV (reference sequence).

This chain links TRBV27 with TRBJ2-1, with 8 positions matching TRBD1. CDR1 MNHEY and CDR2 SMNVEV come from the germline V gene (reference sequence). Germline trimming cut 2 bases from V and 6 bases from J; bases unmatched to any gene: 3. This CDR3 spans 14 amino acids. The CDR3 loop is CASSLGTGFNEQFF. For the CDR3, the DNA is TGTGCCAGCAGTTTAGGGACAGGTTTCAATGAGCAGTTCTTC.

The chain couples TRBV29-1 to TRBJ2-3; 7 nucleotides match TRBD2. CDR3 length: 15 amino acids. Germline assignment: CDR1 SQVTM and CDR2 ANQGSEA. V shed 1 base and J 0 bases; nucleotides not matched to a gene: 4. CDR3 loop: CSVEGPGGSTDTQYF. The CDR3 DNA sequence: TGCAGCGTTGAAGGTCCGGGAGGCAGCACAGATACGCAGTATTTT.

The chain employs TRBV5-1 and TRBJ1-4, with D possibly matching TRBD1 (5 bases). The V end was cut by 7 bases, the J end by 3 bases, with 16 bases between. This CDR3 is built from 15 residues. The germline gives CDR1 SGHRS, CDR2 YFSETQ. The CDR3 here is CASGAQGWANEKLFF. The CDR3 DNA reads TGCGCCAGCGGAGCCCAGGGTTGGGCTAATGAAAAACTGTTTTTT.

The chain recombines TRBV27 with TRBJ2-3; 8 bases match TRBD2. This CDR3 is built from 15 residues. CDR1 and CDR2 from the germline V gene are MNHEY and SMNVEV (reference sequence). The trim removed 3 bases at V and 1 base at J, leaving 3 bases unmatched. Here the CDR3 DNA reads TGTGCCAGCAGTTTCCTAGCGGGCGGCACAGATACGCAGTATTTT. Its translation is CASSFLAGGTDTQYF.

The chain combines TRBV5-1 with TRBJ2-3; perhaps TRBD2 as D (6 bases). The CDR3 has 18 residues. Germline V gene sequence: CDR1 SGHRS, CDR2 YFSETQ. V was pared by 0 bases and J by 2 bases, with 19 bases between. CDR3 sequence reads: CASSLVPPASAPTDTQYF. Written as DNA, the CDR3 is TGCGCCAGCAGCTTGGTACCTCCGGCTAGCGCGCCCACAGATACGCAGTATTTT.

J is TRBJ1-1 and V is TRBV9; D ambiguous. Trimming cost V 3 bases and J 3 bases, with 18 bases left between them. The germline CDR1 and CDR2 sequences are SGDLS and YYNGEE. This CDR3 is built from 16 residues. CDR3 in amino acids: CASSAPRWREDTEAFF. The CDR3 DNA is TGTGCCAGCAGCGCCCCGAGATGGAGGGAAGACACTGAAGCTTTCTTT.

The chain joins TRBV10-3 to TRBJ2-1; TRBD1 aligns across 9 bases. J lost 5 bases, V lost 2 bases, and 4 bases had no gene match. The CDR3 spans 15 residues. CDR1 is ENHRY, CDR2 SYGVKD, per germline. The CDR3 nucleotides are TGTGCCATCAGTGAGGGACAGGGGCCCCACAATGAGCAGTTCTTC. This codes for CAISEGQGPHNEQFF.

CDR3 sequence reads: CAWSPGYQETQYF. CDR3 in DNA: TGTGCCTGGAGTCCCGGGTACCAAGAGACCCAGTACTTC. The chain has TRBV30 and TRBJ2-5; D is ambiguous. Per germline, CDR1 GTSNPN and CDR2 SVGIG (reference sequence). The CDR3 runs to 13 residues. V was pared by 2 bases and J by 0 bases, with 7 bases between.

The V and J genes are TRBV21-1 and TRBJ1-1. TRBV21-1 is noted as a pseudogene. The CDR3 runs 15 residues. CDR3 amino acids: CASSKGYGTGTEAFF. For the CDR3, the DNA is TGTGCCAGCAGCAAAGGTTACGGGACTGGGACTGAAGCTTTCTTT.

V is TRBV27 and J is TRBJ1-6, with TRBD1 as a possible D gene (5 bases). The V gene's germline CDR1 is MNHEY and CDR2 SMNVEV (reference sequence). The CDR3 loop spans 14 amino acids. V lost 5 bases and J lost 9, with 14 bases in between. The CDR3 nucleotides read TGTGCCAGCAGTACTGGGGGGTCTGGTTCACCCCTCCACTTT. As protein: CASSTGGSGSPLHF.